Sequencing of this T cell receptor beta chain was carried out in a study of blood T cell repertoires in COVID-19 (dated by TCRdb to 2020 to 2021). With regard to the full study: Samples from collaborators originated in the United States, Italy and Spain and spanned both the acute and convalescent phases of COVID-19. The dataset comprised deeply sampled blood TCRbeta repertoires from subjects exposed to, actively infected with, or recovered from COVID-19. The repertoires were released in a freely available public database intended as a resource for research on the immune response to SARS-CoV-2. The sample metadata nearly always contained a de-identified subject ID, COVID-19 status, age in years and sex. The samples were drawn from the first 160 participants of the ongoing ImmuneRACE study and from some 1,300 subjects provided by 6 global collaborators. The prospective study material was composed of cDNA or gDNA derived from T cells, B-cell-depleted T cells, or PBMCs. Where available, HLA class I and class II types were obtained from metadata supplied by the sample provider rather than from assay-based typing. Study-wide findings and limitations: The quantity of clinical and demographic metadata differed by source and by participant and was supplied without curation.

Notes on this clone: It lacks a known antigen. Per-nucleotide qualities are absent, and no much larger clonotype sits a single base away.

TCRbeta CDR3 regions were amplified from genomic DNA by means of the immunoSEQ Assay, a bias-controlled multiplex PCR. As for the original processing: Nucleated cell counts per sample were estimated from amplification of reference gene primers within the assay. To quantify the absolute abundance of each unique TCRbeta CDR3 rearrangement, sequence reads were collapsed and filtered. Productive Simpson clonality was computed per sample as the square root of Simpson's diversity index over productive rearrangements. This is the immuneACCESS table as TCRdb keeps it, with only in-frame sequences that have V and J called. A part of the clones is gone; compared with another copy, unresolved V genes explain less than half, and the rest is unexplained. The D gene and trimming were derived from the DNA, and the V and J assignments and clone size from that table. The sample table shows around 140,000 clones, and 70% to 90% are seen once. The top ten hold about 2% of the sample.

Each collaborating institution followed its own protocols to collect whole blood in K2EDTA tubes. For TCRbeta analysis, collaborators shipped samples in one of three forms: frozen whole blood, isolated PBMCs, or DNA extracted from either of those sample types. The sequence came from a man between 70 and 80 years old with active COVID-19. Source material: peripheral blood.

The CDR3 amino acid sequence is: CATSDFSGARRETQYF. The DNA sequence is given as TGTGCCACCAGTGATTTCTCAGGGGCCCGCCGGGAGACCCAGTACTTC. The receptor chain draws on TRBV24-1 and TRBJ2-5; the D gene is possibly TRBD1, with 6 bases matching. Spanning cysteine to phenylalanine, the CDR3 consists of 16 amino acids. Only the CDR3 DNA stays, 48 bases, in frame from base 1. V was cut back by 1 base and J by 5 bases, leaving a gap of 16 bases between them. CDR1 and CDR2, looked up from the germline V gene, are KGHDR and SFDVKD.